The present T cell receptor beta chain was sequenced within a study of post-analysis software for immune sequencing data. General study findings and limits: Analysis by F measure revealed that same-batch samples clustered strongly together. Controls had lower frequencies than patients of 4 or 5 TRBV segments, which included TRBV5-6, TRBV5-1 and TRBV20-1.

Trimming left V 1 base short and J 2 bases short, with 8 bases between. This CDR3 region has 14 residues. Germline lookup yields CDR1 SGHTA and CDR2 FQGNSA. This clonotype was counted many times. What it binds is unknown. Carried by the TCR beta cDNA libraries were unique molecular identifiers. MiXCR, run by TCRdb on the PCR reads, gives a single entry per CDR3 protein. Among approximately 260,000 distinct CDR3 sequences listed, about 38% were seen once. The TCR originated in a girl aged 10 to 17 with multiple sclerosis. The sequencing sample was made of blood. The chain links TRBV7-2 to TRBJ1-2; D might be TRBD1 (5 bases). The CDR3 here is CASSLGGLNYGYTF. The CDR3 nucleotides read TGTGCCAGCAGCTTAGGGGGCTTGAACTATGGCTACACCTTC.